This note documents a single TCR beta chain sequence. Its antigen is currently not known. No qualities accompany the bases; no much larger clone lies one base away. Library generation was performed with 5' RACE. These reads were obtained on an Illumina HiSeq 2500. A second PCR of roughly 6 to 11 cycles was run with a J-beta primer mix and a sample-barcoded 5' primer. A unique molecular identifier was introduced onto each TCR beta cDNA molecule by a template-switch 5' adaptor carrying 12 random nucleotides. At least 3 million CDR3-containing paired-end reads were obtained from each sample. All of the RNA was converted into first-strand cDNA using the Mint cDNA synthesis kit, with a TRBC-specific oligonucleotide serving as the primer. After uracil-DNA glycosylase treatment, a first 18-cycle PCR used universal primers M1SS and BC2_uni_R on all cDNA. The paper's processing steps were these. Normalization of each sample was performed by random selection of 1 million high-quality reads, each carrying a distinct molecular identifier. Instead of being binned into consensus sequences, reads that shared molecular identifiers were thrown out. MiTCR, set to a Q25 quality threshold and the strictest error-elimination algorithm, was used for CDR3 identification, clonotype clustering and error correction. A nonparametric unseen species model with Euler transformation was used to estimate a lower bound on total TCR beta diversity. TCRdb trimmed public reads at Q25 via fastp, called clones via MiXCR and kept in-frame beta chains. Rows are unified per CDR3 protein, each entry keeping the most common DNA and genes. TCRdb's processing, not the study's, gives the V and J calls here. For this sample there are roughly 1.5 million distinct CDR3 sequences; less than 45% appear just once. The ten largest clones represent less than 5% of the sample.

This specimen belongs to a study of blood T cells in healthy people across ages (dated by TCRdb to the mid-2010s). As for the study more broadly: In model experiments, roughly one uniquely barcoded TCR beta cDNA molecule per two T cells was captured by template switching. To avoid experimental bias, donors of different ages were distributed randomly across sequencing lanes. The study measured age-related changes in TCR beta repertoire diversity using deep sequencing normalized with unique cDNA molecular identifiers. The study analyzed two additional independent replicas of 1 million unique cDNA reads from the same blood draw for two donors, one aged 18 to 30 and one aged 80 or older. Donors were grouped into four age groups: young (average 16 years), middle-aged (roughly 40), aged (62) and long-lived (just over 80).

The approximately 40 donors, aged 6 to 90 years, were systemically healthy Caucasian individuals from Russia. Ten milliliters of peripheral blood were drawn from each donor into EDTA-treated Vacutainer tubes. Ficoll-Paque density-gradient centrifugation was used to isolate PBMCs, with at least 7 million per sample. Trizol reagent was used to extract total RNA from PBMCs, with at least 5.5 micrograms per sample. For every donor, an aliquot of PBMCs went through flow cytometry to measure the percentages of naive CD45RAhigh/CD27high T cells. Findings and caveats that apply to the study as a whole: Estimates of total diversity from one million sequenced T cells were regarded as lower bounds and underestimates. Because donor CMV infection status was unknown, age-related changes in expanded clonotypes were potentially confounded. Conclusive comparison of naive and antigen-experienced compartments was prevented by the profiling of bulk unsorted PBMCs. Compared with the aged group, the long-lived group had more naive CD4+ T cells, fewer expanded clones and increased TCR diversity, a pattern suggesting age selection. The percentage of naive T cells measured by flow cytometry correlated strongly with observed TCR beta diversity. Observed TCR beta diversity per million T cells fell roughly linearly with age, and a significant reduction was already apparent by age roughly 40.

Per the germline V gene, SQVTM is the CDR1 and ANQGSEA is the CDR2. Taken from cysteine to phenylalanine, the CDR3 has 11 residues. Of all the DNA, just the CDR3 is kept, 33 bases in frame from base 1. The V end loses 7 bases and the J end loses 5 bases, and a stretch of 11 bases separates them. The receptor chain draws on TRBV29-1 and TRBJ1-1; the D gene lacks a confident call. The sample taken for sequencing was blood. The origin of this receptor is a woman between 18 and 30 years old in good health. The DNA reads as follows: TGCAGCGCTAACCACGGGACTGAAGCTTTCTTT. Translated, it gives CSANHGTEAFF.